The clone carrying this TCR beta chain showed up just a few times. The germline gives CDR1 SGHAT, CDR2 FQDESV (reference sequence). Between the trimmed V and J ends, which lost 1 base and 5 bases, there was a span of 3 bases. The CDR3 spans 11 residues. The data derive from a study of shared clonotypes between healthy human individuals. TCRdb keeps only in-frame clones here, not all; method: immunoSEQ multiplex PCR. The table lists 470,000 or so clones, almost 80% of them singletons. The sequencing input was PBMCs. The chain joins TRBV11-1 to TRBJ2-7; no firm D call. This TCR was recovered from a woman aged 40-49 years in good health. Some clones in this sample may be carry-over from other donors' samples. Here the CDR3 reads CASSLDNEQYF. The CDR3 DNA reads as TGTGCCAGCAGCTTAGATAACGAGCAGTACTTC.